The 19 T cell receptor beta chains in this list originate from one sample, sequenced in a study of cytomegalovirus exposure and HLA in healthy donors. It was with 60 Vbeta and 13 Jbeta primers that the PCR ran. Produced via immunoSEQ multiplex PCR; TCRdb's table is partial and in-frame only. Recorded for this sample: about 64,000 clones. Sequencing was done on a sample of PBMCs. The source is a woman under 30 in good health and CMV-seronegative.

The chain recombines TRBV29-1 with TRBJ2-1; D is possibly TRBD2 (7 bases). CDR1 SQVTM and CDR2 ANQGSEA come from the germline V gene. This CDR3 has 14 residues. V was shortened by 4 bases and J by 4 bases, with 14 bases between the two germline ends. The CDR3 protein is CSVVGGGGYNEQFF. As DNA, the CDR3 is TGCAGCGTTGTAGGGGGGGGTGGTTACAATGAGCAGTTCTTC.

The rearrangement joins TRBV15 to TRBJ1-2, with D tentatively TRBD1 (6 bases). Germline lookup yields CDR1 LNHNV and CDR2 YYDKDF (reference sequence). The V end was cut by 3 bases, the J end by 8 bases, with 10 bases between. There are 12 residues in the CDR3. For the CDR3, the DNA is TGTGCCACCAGCAGCCCCGACAGGGGCTACACCTTC. Translated, it gives CATSSPDRGYTF.

The CDR3 spells CAWSTGQGPSRYYGYTF. In DNA form, the CDR3 reads TGTGCCTGGAGTACGGGACAGGGCCCTAGTCGATACTATGGCTACACCTTC. The chain uses TRBV30 and TRBJ1-2; TRBD1 matches at 9 bases. The germline V gene has CDR1 GTSNPN and CDR2 SVGIG (reference sequence). The CDR3 has 17 residues. Germline trimming cut 2 bases from V and 3 bases from J; bases unmatched to any gene: 13.

The rearrangement links TRBV5-6 to TRBJ2-7, with 8 bases aligning to TRBD2. Germline V gives CDR1 SGHDT, CDR2 YYEEEE. This CDR3 region has 14 residues. The J segment lost 6 bases and the V segment lost 2 bases, leaving 7 bases of the junction unmatched. Here the CDR3 reads CASSFFREGPEQYF. The DNA of the CDR3 is TGTGCCAGCAGCTTTTTCCGGGAGGGCCCCGAGCAGTACTTC.

The V gene is TRBV30, the J gene TRBJ2-3; 7 nucleotides match TRBD2. The CDR3 length is 16 residues. The J segment lost 3 bases and the V segment lost 2 bases, leaving 11 bases of the junction unmatched. The V gene's germline CDR1 is GTSNPN and CDR2 SVGIG (reference sequence). CDR3 residues: CAWSSWAGVQTDTQYF. Here the CDR3 DNA reads TGTGCCTGGAGTAGCTGGGCGGGAGTTCAGACAGATACGCAGTATTTT.

The genes are TRBV27 and TRBJ2-1, with 10 bases aligning to TRBD2. CDR3 length: 15 residues. V dropped 6 bases and J dropped 5; count of bases not matched to a gene: 7. The V gene's germline CDR1 is MNHEY and CDR2 SMNVEV (reference sequence). The CDR3 reads CASRRSGGGNNEQFF. CDR3 bases: TGTGCCAGCAGGCGAAGCGGGGGGGGAAACAATGAGCAGTTCTTC.

The CDR3 region is CASSQSVAGGFTDTQYF. The CDR3 DNA reads TGCGCCAGCAGCCAAAGTGTCGCAGGGGGCTTCACAGATACGCAGTATTTT. V is TRBV4-1 and J is TRBJ2-3, with 8 bases fitting TRBD1. The ends lost 2 bases at V and 2 bases at J; junction bases unmatched: 9. CDR3 length: 17 residues. Per germline, CDR1 MGHRA and CDR2 YSYEKL.

V and J are TRBV5-1 and TRBJ2-7; D is perhaps TRBD1 (5 bases). The germline V and J ends were trimmed by 1 base and 3 bases, with 11 bases remaining between them. The CDR3 loop spans 14 amino acids. Germline CDR1 and CDR2: SGHRS and YFSETQ. CDR3 protein: CASSLPGIGYEQYF. The CDR3, as DNA: TGCGCCAGCAGCTTGCCAGGGATCGGCTACGAGCAGTACTTC. The variable domain in full, completed from reference TRBV5-1 and TRBJ2-7, reads KAGVTQTPRYLIKTRGQQVTLSCSPISGHRSVSWYQQTPGQGLQFLFEYFSETQRNKGNFPGRFSGRQFSNSRSEMNVSTLELGDSALYLCASSLPGIGYEQYFGPGTRLTVT.

This chain uses TRBV5-1 with TRBJ1-1; 7 bases map to TRBD1. V was clipped by 0 bases and J by 4 bases; unmatched bases: 6. The CDR3 is 15 residues long. The germline gives CDR1 SGHRS, CDR2 YFSETQ. The DNA of the CDR3 is TGCGCCAGCAGCTTGGTTGCAGGGGGGAGCACTGAAGCTTTCTTT. This translates into CASSLVAGGSTEAFF.

The V call is TRBV6-5, the J call TRBJ2-7, with 7 bases identical to TRBD2. CDR1 MNHEY and CDR2 SVGAGI come from the germline V gene. There are 12 residues in the CDR3. In DNA, the CDR3 is TGTGCGTCTGGCGGGGGATTCTACGAGCAGTACTTC. As protein: CASGGGFYEQYF.

This sequence joins TRBV11-1 and TRBJ2-7, with D maybe TRBD1 (6 bases). V was cut by 2 bases and J by 3 bases, with 11 bases left in between. The CDR3 loop spans 14 amino acids. Germline V CDR1 and CDR2: SGHAT, FQDESV (reference sequence). The CDR3 DNA follows: TGTGCCAGCAGCTTAAGGGGGAACTACTACGAGCAGTACTTC. Residues: CASSLRGNYYEQYF.

This chain links TRBV18 with TRBJ2-7, with D perhaps TRBD2 (5 bases). CDR3 length: 14 residues. Between the trimmed V and J ends, which lost 4 bases and 2 bases, there was a span of 12 bases. Germline assignment: CDR1 KGHSH and CDR2 LQKENI. CDR3 nucleotide sequence: TGTGCCAGCTCACTCAGGACTGATGCCTACGAGCAGTACTTC. Translated: CASSLRTDAYEQYF.

The chain joins TRBV9 to TRBJ2-7; 7 bases are shared with TRBD1. V gave up 3 bases and J gave up 2 bases; unmatched junction bases: 8. Per germline, CDR1 SGDLS and CDR2 YYNGEE. The CDR3 contains 15 residues. The DNA for the CDR3 is TGTGCCAGCAGCGGACCTCCGACAGGGCCCTACGAGCAGTACTTC. It is translated as CASSGPPTGPYEQYF.

The chain recombines TRBV19 with TRBJ2-3; 9 bases fit TRBD1. This CDR3 comprises 14 residues. Germline V CDR1 and CDR2: LNHDA, SQIVND (reference sequence). With V trimmed by 6 bases and J by 3 bases, 4 bases remained unmatched. CDR3 sequence reads: CASSGDRDTDTQYF. The CDR3 region has the DNA TGTGCCAGTAGCGGGGACAGGGATACAGATACGCAGTATTTT.

This rearrangement joins TRBV30 to TRBJ2-7; D call uncertain. The V gene's germline CDR1 is GTSNPN and CDR2 SVGIG (reference sequence). The CDR3 is made up of 12 amino acids. V lost 4 bases to trimming and J lost 3 bases, with 10 bases between them. In DNA form, the CDR3 reads TGTGCCTGGAATATAAAGCTCTACGAGCAGTACTTC. This sequence encodes CAWNIKLYEQYF.

This rearrangement joins TRBV19 to TRBJ2-3, with a possible D match to TRBD1 (6 bases). Trimming removed 1 base from V and 2 bases from J, with 13 bases in between. Germline V gives CDR1 LNHDA, CDR2 SQIVND (reference sequence). The length of the CDR3 is 16 residues. The CDR3 nucleotides read TGTGCCAGTAGTATAGGACCAGGGGTTCTCACAGATACGCAGTATTTT. Translating it yields CASSIGPGVLTDTQYF. Using reference TRBV19 and TRBJ2-3 for the parts outside the CDR3, the full variable domain is DGGITQSPKYLFRKEGQNVTLSCEQNLNHDAMYWYRQDPGQGLRLIYYSQIVNDFQKGDIAEGYSVSREKKESFPLTVTSAQKNPTAFYLCASSIGPGVLTDTQYFGPGTRLTVL.

The gene calls are TRBV4-1 and TRBJ2-5, with D tentatively TRBD2 (5 bases). Germline-derived CDR1 and CDR2 are MGHRA and YSYEKL. This CDR3 region has 15 residues. V shed 4 bases and J shed 6 bases, with 18 bases lying between them. CDR3 protein: CASSPRFAGIKTQYF. CDR3 coding DNA: TGCGCCAGCAGCCCCCGGTTTGCCGGGATAAAGACCCAGTACTTC.

The chain links TRBV7-6 to TRBJ2-5, with D possibly matching TRBD1 (5 bases). The CDR3 loop spans 11 amino acids. The V end was cut by 5 bases, the J end by 5 bases, with 6 bases between. Looked up from germline, CDR1 is SGHVS and CDR2 is FNYEAQ. CDR3 DNA sequence: TGTGCCAGCAGCCCAGGGGAGACCCAGTACTTC. Its protein is CASSPGETQYF. Looking up the rest from reference TRBV7-6 and TRBJ2-5 gives the full variable domain: GAGVSQSPRYKVTKRGQDVALRCDPISGHVSLYWYRQALGQGPEFLTYFNYEAQQDKSGLPNDRFSAERPEGSISTLTIQRTEQRDSAMYRCASSPGETQYFGPGTRLLVL.

This sequence joins TRBV2 and TRBJ1-1, with a possible D match to TRBD1 (5 bases). CDR3 size: 13 residues. Between the trimmed V and J ends, which lost 10 bases and 3 bases, there was a span of 15 bases. From germline, CDR1 is SNHLY and CDR2 FYNNEI. Here the CDR3 reads CAIPGQGHTEAFF. DNA of the CDR3: TGTGCCATCCCCGGGCAGGGTCACACTGAAGCTTTCTTT.